The rows below give T cell receptor beta chains drawn from one sample of a study of blood T cell repertoires in COVID-19. TCRdb keeps only in-frame clones here, not all; method: immunoSEQ multiplex PCR. Among approximately 200,000 clones listed, roughly four fifths were seen once. Sequencing was carried out using peripheral blood. All receptors come from a woman of 80 years or more with COVID-19, enrolled during active disease. Each CDR3 is given without its conserved first and last residue.

v_gene,j_gene,CDR3aa
TRBV10-3,TRBJ1-3,AIRDSGAGNTIY
TRBV11-1,TRBJ1-6,ASSANTDRANSPLH
TRBV4-1,TRBJ1-5,ASSQVVGGAARSAQH
TRBV10-3,TRBJ2-1,AISDLRTGKNEQF
TRBV3-1/TRBV3-2,TRBJ1-3,ASSQVEGRGNTIY
TRBV19,TRBJ1-2,ASSSGQVRYGYT
TRBV4-2,TRBJ2-3,ASSQESGTDTQY
TRBV6-5,TRBJ1-1,ASSLLEMNTEAF
TRBV5-4,TRBJ2-3,ASSWGGSTDTQY
TRBV7-8,TRBJ1-3,ASSKDRLGPSGNTIY
TRBV5-1,TRBJ2-3,ASSLGGGSTDTQY
TRBV27,TRBJ2-7,ASSMTSGSSEQY
TRBV5-4,TRBJ2-7,ASSRGGDGWEQY
TRBV3-1/TRBV3-2,TRBJ1-1,ASSQPGGMNTEAF
TRBV5-1,TRBJ2-5,ASSDTRAAQY
TRBV9,TRBJ1-5,ASTILRGGNQPQH